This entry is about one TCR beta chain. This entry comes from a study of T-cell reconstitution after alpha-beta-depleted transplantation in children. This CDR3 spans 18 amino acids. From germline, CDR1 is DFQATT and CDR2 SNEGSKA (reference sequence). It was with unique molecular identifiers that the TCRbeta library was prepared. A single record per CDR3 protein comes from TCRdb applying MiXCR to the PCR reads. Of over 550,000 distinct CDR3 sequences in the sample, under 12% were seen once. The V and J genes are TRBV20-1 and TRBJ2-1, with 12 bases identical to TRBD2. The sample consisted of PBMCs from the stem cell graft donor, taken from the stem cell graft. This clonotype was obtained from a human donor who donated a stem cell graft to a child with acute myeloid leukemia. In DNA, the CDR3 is TGCTGCGCTAGAGCCAATCGCAGAACTAGCGGGAGGTGGAATGAGCAGTTCTTC. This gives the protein CCARANRRTSGRWNEQFF.